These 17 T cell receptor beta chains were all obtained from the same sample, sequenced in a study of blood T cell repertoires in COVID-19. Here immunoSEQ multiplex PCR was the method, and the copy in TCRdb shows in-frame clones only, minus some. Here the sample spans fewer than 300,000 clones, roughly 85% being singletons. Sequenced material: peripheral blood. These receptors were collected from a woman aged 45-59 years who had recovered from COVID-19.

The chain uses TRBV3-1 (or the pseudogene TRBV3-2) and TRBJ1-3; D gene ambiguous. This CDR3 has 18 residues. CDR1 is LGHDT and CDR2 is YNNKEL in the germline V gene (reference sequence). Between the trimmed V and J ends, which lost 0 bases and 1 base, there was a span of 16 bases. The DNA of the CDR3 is TGTGCCAGCAGCCAAGATCCGCGACACCCATCATCTGGAAACACCATATATTTT. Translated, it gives CASSQDPRHPSSGNTIYF.

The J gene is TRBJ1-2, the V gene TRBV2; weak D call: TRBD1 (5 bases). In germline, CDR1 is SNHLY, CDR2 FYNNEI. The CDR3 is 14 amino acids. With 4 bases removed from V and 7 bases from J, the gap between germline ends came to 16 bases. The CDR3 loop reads CASSGLPGGAGYTF. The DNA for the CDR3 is TGTGCCAGCAGTGGATTACCAGGCGGGGCTGGCTACACCTTC.

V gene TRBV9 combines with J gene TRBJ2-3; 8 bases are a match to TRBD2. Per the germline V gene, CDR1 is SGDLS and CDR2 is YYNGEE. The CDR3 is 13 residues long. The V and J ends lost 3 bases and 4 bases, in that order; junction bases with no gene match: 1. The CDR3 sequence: CASSAGGPDTQYF. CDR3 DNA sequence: TGTGCCAGCAGCGCGGGGGGGCCAGATACGCAGTATTTT.

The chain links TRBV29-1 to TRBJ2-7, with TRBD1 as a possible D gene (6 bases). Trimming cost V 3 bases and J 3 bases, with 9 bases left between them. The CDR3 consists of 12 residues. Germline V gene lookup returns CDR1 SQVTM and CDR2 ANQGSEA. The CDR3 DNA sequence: TGCAGCGTTGAGGTGACAGGCTACGAGCAGTACTTC. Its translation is CSVEVTGYEQYF.

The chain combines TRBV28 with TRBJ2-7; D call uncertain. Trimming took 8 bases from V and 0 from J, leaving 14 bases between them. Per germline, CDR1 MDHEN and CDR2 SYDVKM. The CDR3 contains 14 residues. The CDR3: CASSVVGGSYEQYF. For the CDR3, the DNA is TGTGCCAGCTCCGTTGTTGGCGGCTCCTACGAGCAGTACTTC. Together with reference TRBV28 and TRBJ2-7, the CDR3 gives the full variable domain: DVKVTQSSRYLVKRTGEKVFLECVQDMDHENMFWYRQDPGLGLRLIYFSYDVKMKEKGDIPEGYSVSREKKERFSLILESASTNQTSMYLCASSVVGGSYEQYFGPGTRLTVT.

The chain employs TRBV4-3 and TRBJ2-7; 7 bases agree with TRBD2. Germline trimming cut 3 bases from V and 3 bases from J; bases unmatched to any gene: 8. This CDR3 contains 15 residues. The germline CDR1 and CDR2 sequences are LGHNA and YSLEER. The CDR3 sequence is CASSHYLGEGYEQYF. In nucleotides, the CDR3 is TGCGCCAGCAGCCATTACCTCGGGGAGGGCTACGAGCAGTACTTC.

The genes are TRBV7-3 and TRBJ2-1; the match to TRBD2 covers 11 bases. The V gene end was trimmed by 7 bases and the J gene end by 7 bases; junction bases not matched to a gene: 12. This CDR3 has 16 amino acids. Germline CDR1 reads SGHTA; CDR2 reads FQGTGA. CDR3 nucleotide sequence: TGTGCCAGCATGCTTACTGGGACTAGCGGTTATAATGAGCAGTTCTTC. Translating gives CASMLTGTSGYNEQFF.

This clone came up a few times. The CDR3 bases are TGTGCCAGCAGTTACCTAGCGTATGAGCAGTACTTC. This sequence encodes CASSYLAYEQYF. The chain combines TRBV6-2 or TRBV6-3 with TRBJ2-7, with a possible D match to TRBD2 (6 bases). The germline V and J ends were trimmed by 2 bases and 7 bases, with 9 bases remaining between them. Germline-derived CDR1 and CDR2 are MNHEY and SVGEGT. The CDR3 spans 12 residues.

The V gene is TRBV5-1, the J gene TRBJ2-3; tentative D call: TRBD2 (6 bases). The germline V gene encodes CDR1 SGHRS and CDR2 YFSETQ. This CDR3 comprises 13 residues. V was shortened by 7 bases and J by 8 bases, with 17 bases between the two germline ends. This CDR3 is CASAPLLSGTQYF. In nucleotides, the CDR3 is TGCGCCAGCGCCCCCCTCCTTAGCGGTACGCAGTATTTT.

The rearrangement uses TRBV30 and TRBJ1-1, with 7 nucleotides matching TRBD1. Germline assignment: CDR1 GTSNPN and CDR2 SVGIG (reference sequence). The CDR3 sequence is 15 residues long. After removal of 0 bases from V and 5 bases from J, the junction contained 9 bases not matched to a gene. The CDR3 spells CAWSVSNMGQTEAFF. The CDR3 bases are TGTGCCTGGAGTGTCTCGAATATGGGACAGACTGAAGCTTTCTTT.

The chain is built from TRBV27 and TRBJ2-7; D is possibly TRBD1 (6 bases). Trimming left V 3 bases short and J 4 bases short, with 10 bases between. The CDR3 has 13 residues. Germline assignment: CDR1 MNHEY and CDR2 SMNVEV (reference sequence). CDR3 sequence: CASSFRGGYEQYF. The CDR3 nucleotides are TGTGCCAGCAGTTTCAGGGGCGGTTACGAGCAGTACTTC.

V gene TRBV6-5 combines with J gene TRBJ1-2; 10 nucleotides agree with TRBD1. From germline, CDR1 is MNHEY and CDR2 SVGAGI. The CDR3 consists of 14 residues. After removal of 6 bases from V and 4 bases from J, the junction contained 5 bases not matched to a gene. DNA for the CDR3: TGTGCCAGCAGGCCGGGACAGGGGATCTATGGCTACACCTTC. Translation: CASRPGQGIYGYTF.

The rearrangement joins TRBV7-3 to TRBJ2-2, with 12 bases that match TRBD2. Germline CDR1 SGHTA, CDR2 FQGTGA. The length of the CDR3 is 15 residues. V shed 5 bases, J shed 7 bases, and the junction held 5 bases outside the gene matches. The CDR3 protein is CASSPGLAGFGELFF. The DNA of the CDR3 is TGTGCCAGCAGCCCCGGACTAGCGGGATTCGGGGAGCTGTTTTTT. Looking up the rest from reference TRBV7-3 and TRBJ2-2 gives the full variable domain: GAGVSQTPSNKVTEKGKYVELRCDPISGHTALYWYRQSLGQGPEFLIYFQGTGAADDSGLPNDRFFAVRPEGSVSTLKIQRTERGDSAVYLCASSPGLAGFGELFFGEGSRLTVL.

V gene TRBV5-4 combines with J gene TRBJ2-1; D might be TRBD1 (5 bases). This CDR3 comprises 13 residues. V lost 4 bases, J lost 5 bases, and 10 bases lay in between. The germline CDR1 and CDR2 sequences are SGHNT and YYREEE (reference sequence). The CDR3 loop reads CASSRIGDNEQFF. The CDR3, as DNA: TGTGCCAGCAGCCGCATAGGGGACAATGAGCAGTTCTTC.

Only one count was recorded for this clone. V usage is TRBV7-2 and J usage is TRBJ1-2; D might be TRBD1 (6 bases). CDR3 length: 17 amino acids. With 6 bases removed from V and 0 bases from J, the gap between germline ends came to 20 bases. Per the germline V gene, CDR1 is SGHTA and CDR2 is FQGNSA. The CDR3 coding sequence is TGTGCCAGCAGTCGGCAGGGGCTTCCACTCTCTAACTATGGCTACACCTTC. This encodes CASSRQGLPLSNYGYTF.

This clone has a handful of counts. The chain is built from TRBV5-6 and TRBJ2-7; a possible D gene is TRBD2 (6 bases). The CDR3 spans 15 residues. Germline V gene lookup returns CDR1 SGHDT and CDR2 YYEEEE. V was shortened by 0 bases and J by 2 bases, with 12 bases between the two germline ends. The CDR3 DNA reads TGTGCCAGCAGCTTGGCCGGGACGGGGGCCTACGAGCAGTACTTC. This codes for CASSLAGTGAYEQYF. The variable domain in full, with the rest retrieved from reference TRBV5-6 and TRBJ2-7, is DAGVTQSPTHLIKTRGQQVTLRCSPKSGHDTVSWYQQALGQGPQFIFQYYEEEERQRGNFPDRFSGHQFPNYSSELNVNALLLGDSALYLCASSLAGTGAYEQYFGPGTRLTVT.

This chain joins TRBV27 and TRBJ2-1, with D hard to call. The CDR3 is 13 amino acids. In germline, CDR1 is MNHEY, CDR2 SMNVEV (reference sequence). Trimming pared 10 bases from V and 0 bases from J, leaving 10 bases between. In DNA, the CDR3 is TGTGCCATCTCGAGAGACTCCTACAATGAGCAGTTCTTC. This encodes CAISRDSYNEQFF.